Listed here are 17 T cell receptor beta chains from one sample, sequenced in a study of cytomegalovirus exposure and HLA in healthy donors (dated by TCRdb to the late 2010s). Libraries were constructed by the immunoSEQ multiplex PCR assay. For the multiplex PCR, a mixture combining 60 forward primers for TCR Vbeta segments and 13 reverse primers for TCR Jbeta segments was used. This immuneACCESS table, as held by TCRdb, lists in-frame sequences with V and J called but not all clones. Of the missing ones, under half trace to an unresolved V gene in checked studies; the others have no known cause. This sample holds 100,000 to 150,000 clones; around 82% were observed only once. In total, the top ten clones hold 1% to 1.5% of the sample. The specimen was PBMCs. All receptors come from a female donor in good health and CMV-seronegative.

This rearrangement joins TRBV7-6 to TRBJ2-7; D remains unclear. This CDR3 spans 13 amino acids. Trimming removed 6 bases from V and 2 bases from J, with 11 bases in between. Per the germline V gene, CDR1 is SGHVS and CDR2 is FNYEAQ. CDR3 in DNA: TGTGCCAGCAGTCCTGGGCCAGCCTACGAGCAGTACTTC. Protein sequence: CASSPGPAYEQYF.

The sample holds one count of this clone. The chain's CDR3 is CASSLALGVPGDTQYF. CDR3 nucleotides: TGTGCCAGCAGCTTAGCGCTTGGTGTCCCAGGGGATACGCAGTATTTT. J is TRBJ2-3 and V is TRBV7-9, with a possible D match to TRBD1 (5 bases). V gave up 0 bases and J gave up 6 bases, with 16 bases separating them. This CDR3 spans 16 amino acids. The germline CDR1 and CDR2 sequences are SEHNR and FQNEAQ (reference sequence).

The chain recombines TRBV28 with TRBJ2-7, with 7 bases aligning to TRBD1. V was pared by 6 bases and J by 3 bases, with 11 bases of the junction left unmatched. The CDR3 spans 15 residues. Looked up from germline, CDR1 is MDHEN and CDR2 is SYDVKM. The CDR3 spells CASRRQGVPNYEQYF. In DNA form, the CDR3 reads TGTGCCAGCAGACGACAGGGAGTACCTAACTACGAGCAGTACTTC.

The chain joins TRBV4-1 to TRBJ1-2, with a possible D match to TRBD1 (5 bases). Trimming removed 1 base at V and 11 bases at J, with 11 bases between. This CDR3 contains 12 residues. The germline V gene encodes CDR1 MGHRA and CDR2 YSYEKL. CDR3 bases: TGCGCCAGCAGCCAAGCCCAGGGTTTTTACACCTTC. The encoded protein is CASSQAQGFYTF.

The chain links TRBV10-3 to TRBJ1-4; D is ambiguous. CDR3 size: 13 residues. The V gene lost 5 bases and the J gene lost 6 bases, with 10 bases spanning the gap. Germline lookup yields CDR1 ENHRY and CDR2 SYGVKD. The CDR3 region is CAISTDGDEKLFF. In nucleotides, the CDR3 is TGTGCCATCAGTACAGACGGGGATGAAAAACTGTTTTTT.

CDR3 residues: CAWTYGPVTEAFF. CDR3 nucleotides: TGTGCCTGGACGTACGGTCCTGTCACTGAAGCTTTCTTT. The chain uses TRBV30 and TRBJ1-1; D not resolved. The CDR3 covers 13 residues. Trimming pared 4 bases from V and 4 bases from J, leaving 13 bases between. Germline values: CDR1 GTSNPN, CDR2 SVGIG (reference sequence).

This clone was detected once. This CDR3 reads CASSRDSAGAEAFF. CDR3 bases: TGTGCCAGCAGTCGGGATTCCGCGGGGGCTGAAGCTTTCTTT. The rearrangement links TRBV6-6 to TRBJ1-1, with D maybe TRBD1 (5 bases). From germline, CDR1 is MNHNY and CDR2 SVGAGI (reference sequence). V was pared by 5 bases and J by 6 bases, with 16 bases between. The CDR3 covers 14 residues.

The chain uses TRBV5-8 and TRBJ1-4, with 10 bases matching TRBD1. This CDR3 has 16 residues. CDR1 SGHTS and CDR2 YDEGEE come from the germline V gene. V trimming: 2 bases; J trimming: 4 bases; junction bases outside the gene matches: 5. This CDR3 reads CASSFGTGALNEKLFF. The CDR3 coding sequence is TGTGCCAGCAGCTTCGGGACAGGGGCTCTTAATGAAAAACTGTTTTTT.

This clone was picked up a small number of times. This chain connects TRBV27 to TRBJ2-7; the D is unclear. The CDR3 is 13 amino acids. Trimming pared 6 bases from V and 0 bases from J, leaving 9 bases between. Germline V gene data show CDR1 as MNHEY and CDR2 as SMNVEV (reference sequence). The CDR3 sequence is CASSWQASYEQYF. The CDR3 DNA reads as TGTGCCAGCAGCTGGCAGGCCTCCTACGAGCAGTACTTC.

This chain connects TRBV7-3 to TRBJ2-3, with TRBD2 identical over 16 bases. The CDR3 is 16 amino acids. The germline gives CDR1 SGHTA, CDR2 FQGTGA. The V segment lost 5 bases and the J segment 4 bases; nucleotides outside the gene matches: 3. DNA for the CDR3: TGTGCCAGCAGCCCGGGACTAGCGGGAGGGTCAGATACGCAGTATTTT. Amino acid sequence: CASSPGLAGGSDTQYF.

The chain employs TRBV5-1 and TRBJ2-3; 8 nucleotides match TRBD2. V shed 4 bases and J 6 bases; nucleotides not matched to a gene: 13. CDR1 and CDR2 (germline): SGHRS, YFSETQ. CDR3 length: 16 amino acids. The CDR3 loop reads CASSPTPGGAGDTQYF. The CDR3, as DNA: TGCGCCAGCAGCCCCACCCCCGGGGGGGCGGGTGATACGCAGTATTTT.

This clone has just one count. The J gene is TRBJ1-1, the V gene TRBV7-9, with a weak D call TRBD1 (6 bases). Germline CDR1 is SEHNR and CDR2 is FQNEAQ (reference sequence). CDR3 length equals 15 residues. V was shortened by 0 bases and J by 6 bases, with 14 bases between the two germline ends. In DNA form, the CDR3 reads TGTGCCAGCAGCTTAGCGCTGGGGGCCGTTGCTGAAGCTTTCTTT. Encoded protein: CASSLALGAVAEAFF.

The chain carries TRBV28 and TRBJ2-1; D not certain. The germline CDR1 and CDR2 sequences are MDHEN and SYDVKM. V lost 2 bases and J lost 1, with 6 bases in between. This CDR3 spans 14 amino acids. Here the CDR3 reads CASSLLSSYNEQFF. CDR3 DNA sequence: TGTGCCAGCAGTTTACTAAGTTCCTACAATGAGCAGTTCTTC.

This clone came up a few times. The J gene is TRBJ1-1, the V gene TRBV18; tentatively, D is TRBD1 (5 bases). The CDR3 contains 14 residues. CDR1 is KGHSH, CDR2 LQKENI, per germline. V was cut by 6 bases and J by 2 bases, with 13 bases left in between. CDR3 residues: CASSQGSLNTEAFF. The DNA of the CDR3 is TGTGCCAGCTCCCAGGGCAGTCTAAACACTGAAGCTTTCTTT.

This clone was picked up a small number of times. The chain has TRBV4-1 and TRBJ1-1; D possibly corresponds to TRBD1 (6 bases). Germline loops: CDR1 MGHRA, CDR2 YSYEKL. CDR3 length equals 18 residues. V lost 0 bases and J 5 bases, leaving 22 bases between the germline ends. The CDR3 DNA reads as TGCGCCAGCAGCCAAGATGGTTATGGCTTGGGGGCGCAGACTGAAGCTTTCTTT. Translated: CASSQDGYGLGAQTEAFF.

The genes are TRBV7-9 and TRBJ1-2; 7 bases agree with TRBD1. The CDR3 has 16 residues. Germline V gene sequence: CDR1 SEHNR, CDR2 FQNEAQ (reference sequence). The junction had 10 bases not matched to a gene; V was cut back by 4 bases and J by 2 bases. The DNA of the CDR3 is TGTGCCAGCAGCTCGCTGGACGGGACAGCCAACTATGGCTACACCTTC. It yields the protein CASSSLDGTANYGYTF.

CDR3 region: CSVRTGATEAFF. CDR3 nucleotide sequence: TGCAGCGTGAGGACAGGGGCGACTGAAGCTTTCTTT. The chain employs TRBV29-1 and TRBJ1-1, with 9 bases aligning to TRBD1. The V gene end was trimmed by 6 bases and the J gene end by 5 bases; junction bases not matched to a gene: 4. The germline CDR1 and CDR2 sequences are SQVTM and ANQGSEA. The CDR3 runs to 12 residues. Using reference TRBV29-1 and TRBJ1-1 for the parts outside the CDR3, the full variable domain is SAVISQKPSRDICQRGTSLTIQCQVDSQVTMMFWYRQQPGQSLTLIATANQGSEATYESGFVIDKFPISRPNLTFSTLTVSNMSPEDSSIYLCSVRTGATEAFFGQGTRLTVV.